This T cell receptor (beta chain) was profiled in a study of cytomegalovirus exposure and HLA in healthy donors. Worth noting for this clone: The antigen remains undetermined.

PCR used 60 Vbeta primers and 13 Jbeta primers. TCRdb keeps only in-frame clones here, not all; method: immunoSEQ multiplex PCR. This sample has 130,000 to 150,000 clones, with roughly 76% found just once. Study-wide points: TCR beta V segments were, for the most part, productive about 87% or about 30% of the time in an earlier analysis.

This CDR3 comprises 15 residues. Trimming at V came to 3 bases and at J to 2 bases, leaving 5 bases not matched to a gene. The V gene's germline CDR1 is SGHNT and CDR2 YYREEE (reference sequence). This TCR was sampled from a woman aged 25 to 45 in good health and CMV-seronegative. The rearrangement joins TRBV5-4 to TRBJ2-5; TRBD1 matches at 9 bases. The specimen was PBMCs. The DNA for the CDR3 is TGTGCCAGCAGCTGGGGGGACAGGGCACAAGAGACCCAGTACTTC. The encoded protein is CASSWGDRAQETQYF.